The 18 T cell receptor beta chains in this list originate from one sample, sequenced in a study of chemoradiotherapy in HPV16-positive cancers. Clones were sequenced by immunoSEQ multiplex PCR, and TCRdb holds only the in-frame ones, with some missing. Here the sample spans tens of thousands of clones, about 88% being singletons. The material was blood, obtained from a patient who underwent chemoradiotherapy. These receptor sequences come from a human donor with HPV-associated anogenital cancer.

V and J are TRBV9 and TRBJ2-2, with 8 bases aligning to TRBD1. V was clipped by 5 bases and J by 5 bases; unmatched bases: 11. CDR1 and CDR2 from the germline V gene are SGDLS and YYNGEE. This CDR3 comprises 16 residues. This chain's CDR3 is CASSARTGMRTGELFF. CDR3 DNA sequence: TGTGCCAGCAGTGCCCGGACAGGGATGAGGACCGGGGAGCTGTTTTTT.

This sequence joins TRBV4-2 and TRBJ1-1; 7 bases align to TRBD1. From germline, CDR1 is LGHNA and CDR2 YNFKEQ. The junction had 7 bases not matched to a gene; V was cut back by 8 bases and J by 1 base. The CDR3 totals 14 residues. The chain's CDR3 is CASESGTENTEAFF. CDR3 coding DNA: TGTGCCAGCGAATCCGGGACAGAGAACACTGAAGCTTTCTTT.

The genes are TRBV6-5 and TRBJ1-1; TRBD1 aligns across 7 bases. Germline values: CDR1 MNHEY, CDR2 SVGAGI. J was trimmed by 5 bases and V by 5 bases; bases with no gene match: 8. This CDR3 contains 14 residues. As DNA, the CDR3 is TGTGCCAGCAGTGGAACGACAGGGAGAACTGAAGCTTTCTTT. It encodes CASSGTTGRTEAFF.

The chain is built from TRBV7-9 and TRBJ2-7; tentative D call: TRBD2 (5 bases). The CDR3 has 15 amino acids. V was shortened by 7 bases and J by 2 bases, with 18 bases between the two germline ends. Germline lookup yields CDR1 SEHNR and CDR2 FQNEAQ (reference sequence). The CDR3 sequence: CASTDSNTGTYEQYF. In DNA form, the CDR3 reads TGTGCCAGCACCGACTCTAACACGGGGACCTACGAGCAGTACTTC.

The chain joins TRBV27 to TRBJ2-7; D may be TRBD1 (6 bases). The CDR3 is 14 amino acids. From germline, CDR1 is MNHEY and CDR2 SMNVEV (reference sequence). V lost 4 bases, J lost 3 bases, and 13 bases lay in between. The CDR3 DNA reads TGTGCCAGCAGTTCGGGACAAAATTACTACGAGCAGTACTTC. Protein sequence: CASSSGQNYYEQYF.

The chain carries TRBV5-1 and TRBJ2-7; 7 positions agree with TRBD1. Germline CDR1 is SGHRS and CDR2 is YFSETQ. With 7 bases clipped from V and 5 bases from J, the junction kept 21 bases outside the gene matches. CDR3 length equals 17 residues. In DNA form, the CDR3 reads TGCGCCAGCTGCCGGGACAGTGCCTATCTGGGTGGTGACGAGCAGTACTTC. It specifies CASCRDSAYLGGDEQYF.

V usage is TRBV5-5 and J usage is TRBJ2-1; the match to TRBD1 covers 8 bases. The trim removed 0 bases at V and 0 bases at J, leaving 5 bases unmatched. The V gene's germline CDR1 is SGHKS and CDR2 YYEKEE (reference sequence). The CDR3 extends over 17 amino acids. CDR3 loop: CASSLDRGSSSYNEQFF. CDR3 nucleotide sequence: TGTGCCAGCAGCTTGGACAGGGGGTCGAGCTCCTACAATGAGCAGTTCTTC.

The CDR3 spells CASSFPQGIRTGELFF. CDR3 nucleotides: TGTGCCAGCAGTTTCCCCCAGGGAATTCGCACCGGGGAGCTGTTTTTT. This sequence joins TRBV6-5 and TRBJ2-2; D may be TRBD1 (5 bases). The CDR3 extends over 16 amino acids. V shed 4 bases and J shed 4 bases, with 16 bases lying between them. Germline CDR1 is MNHEY and CDR2 is SVGAGI.

This rearrangement joins TRBV7-6 to TRBJ1-5; D is unclear. The CDR3 covers 14 residues. V was trimmed by 1 base and J by 3 bases, leaving 7 bases between them. Looked up from germline, CDR1 is SGHVS and CDR2 is FNYEAQ. CDR3 nucleotides: TGTGCCAGCAGCTTAGGAGAAAACAATCAGCCCCAGCATTTT. Amino acids: CASSLGENNQPQHF.

J is TRBJ1-1 and V is TRBV29-1; 9 nucleotides match TRBD1. Trimming cost V 0 bases and J 1 base; bases outside gene matches: 18. This CDR3 contains 20 residues. Germline CDR1 reads SQVTM; CDR2 reads ANQGSEA. The CDR3 region has the DNA TGCAGCGTTGAAGATCCAATCGGTAACGGGACAGGGTTGGAGAACACTGAAGCTTTCTTT. It is translated as CSVEDPIGNGTGLENTEAFF. Variable domain in full (rest from reference TRBV29-1 and TRBJ1-1): SAVISQKPSRDICQRGTSLTIQCQVDSQVTMMFWYRQQPGQSLTLIATANQGSEATYESGFVIDKFPISRPNLTFSTLTVSNMSPEDSSIYLCSVEDPIGNGTGLENTEAFFGQGTRLTVV.

This clone was seen a single time. The chain uses TRBV11-2 and TRBJ2-2; D gene ambiguous. V gave up 6 bases and J gave up 1 base, with 12 bases separating them. CDR1 SGHAT and CDR2 FQNNGV come from the germline V gene. The CDR3 totals 15 residues. This CDR3 reads CASRGSPGNTGELFF. The CDR3 bases are TGTGCCAGCAGGGGATCCCCAGGGAACACCGGGGAGCTGTTTTTT.

The rearrangement joins TRBV7-9 to TRBJ2-2; possibly TRBD1 for D (5 bases). The V gene's germline CDR1 is SEHNR and CDR2 FQNEAQ (reference sequence). V lost 8 bases, J lost 0 bases, and 13 bases lay in between. The CDR3 consists of 15 residues. DNA for the CDR3: TGTGCCAGCGACCGACAGAGTTCGAACACCGGGGAGCTGTTTTTT. It translates to CASDRQSSNTGELFF.

This sequence joins TRBV7-2 and TRBJ1-6; tentatively, D is TRBD1 (5 bases). Germline-derived CDR1 and CDR2 are SGHTA and FQGNSA. This CDR3 comprises 14 residues. Trimming stripped 3 bases from V and 5 bases from J, with 8 bases between. The CDR3 sequence: CASSFDRDNSPLHF. In DNA, the CDR3 is TGTGCCAGCAGCTTTGACAGAGATAATTCACCCCTCCACTTT.

The chain has TRBV28 and TRBJ2-1; 9 bases match TRBD2. CDR3 length equals 14 residues. V lost 10 bases, J lost 7 bases, and 11 bases stayed unmatched. From germline, CDR1 is MDHEN and CDR2 SYDVKM. Here the CDR3 DNA reads TGTGCCACCACGGTAGCGGGGGCCCTAAATGAGCAGTTCTTC. Translated, it gives CATTVAGALNEQFF. The variable domain in full, completed from reference TRBV28 and TRBJ2-1, reads DVKVTQSSRYLVKRTGEKVFLECVQDMDHENMFWYRQDPGLGLRLIYFSYDVKMKEKGDIPEGYSVSREKKERFSLILESASTNQTSMYLCATTVAGALNEQFFGPGTRLTVL.

This clone occurred once. The chain couples TRBV19 to TRBJ1-1; TRBD1 is a possible D gene (5 bases). The CDR3 loop spans 13 amino acids. V was trimmed by 6 bases and J by 3 bases, leaving 11 bases between them. Germline CDR1 and CDR2: LNHDA and SQIVND (reference sequence). CDR3 loop: CASSDGGHTEAFF. CDR3 in DNA: TGTGCCAGTAGCGACGGGGGACACACTGAAGCTTTCTTT.

The chain has TRBV27 and TRBJ2-7, with TRBD2 matching 10 bases. The V segment lost 4 bases and the J segment 2 bases; nucleotides outside the gene matches: 2. The CDR3 contains 14 residues. The germline CDR1 and CDR2 sequences are MNHEY and SMNVEV (reference sequence). The CDR3 region has the DNA TGTGCCAGCAGTTCGGGACTAGCGACCTACGAGCAGTACTTC. This translates into CASSSGLATYEQYF.

J is TRBJ2-3 and V is TRBV6-1; D is possibly TRBD1 (5 bases). Germline CDR1 reads MNHNS; CDR2 reads SASEGT. This CDR3 is built from 15 residues. Trimming took off 1 base at V and 0 bases at J, with 8 bases between the two ends. The CDR3 bases are TGTGCCAGCAGTGAAGGACAGAGCAGCACAGATACGCAGTATTTT. It codes for CASSEGQSSTDTQYF.

This chain links TRBV6-6 with TRBJ2-5; D unresolved. V shed 9 bases and J shed 1 base, with 9 bases lying between them. CDR3 length: 12 residues. Germline V gives CDR1 MNHNY, CDR2 SVGAGI (reference sequence). The CDR3 sequence is CASSRFQETQYF. CDR3 in DNA: TGTGCCAGTTCCCGGTTCCAAGAGACCCAGTACTTC.